These T cell receptor beta chains were read from a single sample in a study of blood T cell repertoires in COVID-19. The repertoire was sequenced with immunoSEQ multiplex PCR; TCRdb's copy has only in-frame clones and lacks some. This sample has under 150,000 clones, with approximately 87% found just once. Sequenced input: PBMCs or T cells enriched from blood (not recorded which). These TCRs come from a man aged 45-65 years in a cohort exposed to, infected with or recovered from COVID-19 (not recorded which). The CDR3 runs from the conserved cysteine through the conserved F or W. D genes are given only for firm matches. The size field is filled for only some rows; it gives once, few, many or a size class.

TRBD2	TRBV27	TRBJ2-1	NA	CASSLKGMGAGDNEQFF	TGTGCCAGCAGTTTAAAAGGCATGGGAGCGGGAGACAATGAGCAGTTCTTC
TRBD2	TRBV18	TRBJ2-5	NA	CASSPLAGETQYF	TGTGCCAGCTCACCACTAGCGGGAGAGACCCAGTACTTC
TRBD1	TRBV4-3	TRBJ1-3	NA	CASSQDRAGGSAGNTIYF	TGCGCCAGCAGCCAAGATCGGGCAGGGGGATCCGCTGGAAACACCATATATTTT
NA	TRBV5-1	TRBJ2-7	NA	CASSLSRASQRYEQYF	TGCGCCAGCAGCTTGTCTCGAGCGAGCCAACGGTACGAGCAGTACTTC
TRBD2	TRBV3-1/TRBV3-2	TRBJ2-7	NA	CASSQGAGGHYEQYF	TGTGCCAGCAGCCAAGGGGCGGGGGGGCACTACGAGCAGTACTTC
NA	TRBV11-2	TRBJ2-1	NA	CASSFSTNEQFF	TGTGCCAGCAGTTTCTCTACTAATGAGCAGTTCTTC
NA	TRBV5-4	TRBJ1-1	NA	CASSHRPDKVATEAFF	TGTGCCAGCAGCCACCGCCCCGACAAGGTGGCCACTGAAGCTTTCTTT
TRBD1	TRBV28	TRBJ1-2	NA	CASSVEQGATNYGYTF	TGTGCCAGCAGTGTAGAACAGGGGGCAACTAACTATGGCTACACCTTC
NA	TRBV7-2	TRBJ1-1	NA	CASSAGSNTEAFF	TGTGCCAGCAGCGCGGGATCGAACACTGAAGCTTTCTTT
TRBD1	TRBV28	TRBJ1-2	few	CASSLYPGTGRNHGYTF	TGTGCCAGCAGTTTATACCCCGGGACAGGGAGGAACCATGGCTACACCTTC
TRBD2	TRBV5-1	TRBJ2-1	NA	CASSPGTSGGPSSYNEQFF	TGCGCCAGCAGCCCGGGGACTAGCGGGGGCCCTAGCTCCTACAATGAGCAGTTCTTC
TRBD1	TRBV5-1	TRBJ2-5	NA	CASSRDRGSETQYF	TGCGCCAGCAGCCGGGACAGGGGGTCGGAGACCCAGTACTTC
TRBD2	TRBV11-2	TRBJ2-3	NA	CASSLGTSGSNTQYF	TGTGCCAGCAGCCTGGGGACTAGCGGGAGCAATACGCAGTATTTT
TRBD2	TRBV27	TRBJ2-3	NA	CASSGYSGTSGRAVDTQYF	TGTGCCAGCAGTGGTTATTCGGGGACTAGCGGGAGGGCAGTAGATACGCAGTATTTT
TRBD2	TRBV27	TRBJ2-1	NA	CASTDRTSGRANEQFF	TGTGCCAGCACCGACCGGACTAGCGGGAGGGCCAATGAGCAGTTCTTC
NA	TRBV10-3	TRBJ2-3	NA	CAISSPRGESTDTQYF	TGTGCCATCAGTTCCCCCCGCGGGGAAAGCACAGATACGCAGTATTTT
NA	TRBV4-1	TRBJ2-7	NA	CASSQDFPRGWNYEQYF	TGCGCCAGCAGCCAAGATTTCCCCCGGGGATGGAACTACGAGCAGTACTTC
TRBD2	TRBV18	TRBJ2-7	NA	CASSISSGTYEQYF	TGTGCCAGCTCAATCTCTAGCGGAACCTACGAGCAGTACTTC
TRBD2	TRBV3-1/TRBV3-2	TRBJ2-3	NA	CASSTPSGGVGDTQYF	TGTGCCAGCTCGACCCCGAGCGGGGGGGTGGGAGATACGCAGTATTTT
NA	TRBV3-1/TRBV3-2	TRBJ2-7	NA	CASSPAPGGSYEQYF	TGTGCCAGCAGCCCGGCCCCGGGTGGCTCCTACGAGCAGTACTTC
TRBD1	TRBV5-1	TRBJ2-1	NA	CASRLGTGVNNEQFF	TGCGCCAGCAGGCTCGGGACAGGGGTAAACAATGAGCAGTTCTTC